This T cell receptor beta chain was sequenced for a study of T-cell reconstitution after alpha-beta-depleted transplantation in children. This CDR3 region has 19 residues. V shed 5 bases and J shed 2 bases, with 25 bases lying between them. The library targeted TCRbeta and was prepared with unique molecular identifiers. TCRdb recomputed calls from the PCR reads with MiXCR, one row per CDR3 protein. The sample holds roughly 200,000 distinct CDR3 sequences, under 8.5% seen once. Here the sequenced sample was PBMCs, mostly from graft donor cells, taken 360 days after TCRalphabeta/CD19-depleted stem cell transplant. J is TRBJ1-5 and V is TRBV12-3 or TRBV12-4; D possibly corresponds to TRBD1 (6 bases). The TCR was taken from a male patient aged 2-10 years who had a stem cell transplant for acute myeloid leukemia, so the T cells may come from the graft donor. CDR3 region: CASSPETKTGLSGNQPQHF. CDR3 nucleotides: TGTGCCAGCAGTCCCGAAACCAAAACAGGGTTGAGTGGCAATCAGCCCCAGCATTTT.